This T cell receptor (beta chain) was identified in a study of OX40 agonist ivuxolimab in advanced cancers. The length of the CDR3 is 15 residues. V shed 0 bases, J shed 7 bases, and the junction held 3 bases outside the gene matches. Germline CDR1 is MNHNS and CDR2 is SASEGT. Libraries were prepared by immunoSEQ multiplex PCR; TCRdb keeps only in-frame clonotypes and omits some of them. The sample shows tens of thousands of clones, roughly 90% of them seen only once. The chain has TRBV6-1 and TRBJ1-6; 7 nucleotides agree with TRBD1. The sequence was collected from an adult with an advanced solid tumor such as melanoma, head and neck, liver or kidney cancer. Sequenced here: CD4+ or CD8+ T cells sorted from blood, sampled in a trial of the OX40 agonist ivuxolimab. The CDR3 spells CASSEADRVNSPLHF. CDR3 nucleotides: TGTGCCAGCAGTGAAGCAGACAGGGTAAATTCACCCCTCCACTTT.